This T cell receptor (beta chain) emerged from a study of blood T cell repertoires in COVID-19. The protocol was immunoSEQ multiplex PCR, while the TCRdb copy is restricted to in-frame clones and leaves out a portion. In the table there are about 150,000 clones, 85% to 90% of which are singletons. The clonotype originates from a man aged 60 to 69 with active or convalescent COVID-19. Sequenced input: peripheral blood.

The CDR3 bases are TGTGCCAGCAGCTCAGGACAGGGGCTTGATCAGCCCCAGCATTTT. It yields the protein CASSSGQGLDQPQHF. The chain uses TRBV5-8 and TRBJ1-5; 9 nucleotides agree with TRBD1. The V gene's germline CDR1 is SGHTS and CDR2 YDEGEE. Trimming removed 3 bases from V and 5 bases from J; junction bases left unmatched: 6. CDR3 length: 15 residues.